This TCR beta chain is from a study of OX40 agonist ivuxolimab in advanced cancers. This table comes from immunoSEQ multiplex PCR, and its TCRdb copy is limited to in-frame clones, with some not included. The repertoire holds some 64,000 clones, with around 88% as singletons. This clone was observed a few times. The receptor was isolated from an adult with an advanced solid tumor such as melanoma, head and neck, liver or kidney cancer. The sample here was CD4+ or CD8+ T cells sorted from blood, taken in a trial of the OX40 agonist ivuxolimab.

CDR3 residues: CASSPYSGQNEQFF. CDR3 in DNA: TGCGCCAGCAGCCCTTATAGCGGACAGAATGAGCAGTTCTTC. This rearrangement joins TRBV5-1 to TRBJ2-1; D is perhaps TRBD1 or TRBD2 (6 bases each). The germline V and J ends were trimmed by 4 bases and 7 bases, with 15 bases remaining between them. The CDR3 extends over 14 amino acids. Germline V gene data show CDR1 as SGHRS and CDR2 as YFSETQ.